This T cell receptor (beta chain) was captured by sequencing in a study of CD8 T cells in Susac syndrome (dated by TCRdb to 2018 to 2020). With respect to the entire study: Whether CD8+ T cell activation and differentiation in Susac syndrome was antigen driven was tested using repertoire sequencing. Overall study outcomes, separate from this receptor: The number of individuals in the TCR sequencing and HLA analysis was recognized as being relatively small.

With regard to this clonotype: The antigen it binds to is not known. No clone much larger than this one lies a single base away; base qualities are absent.

Deletion took 0 bases off V and 0 bases off J, with a span of 9 bases between the germline ends. CDR1 and CDR2 are read off the germline V gene as LGHNA and YSLEER. The CDR3 contains 17 residues, cysteine and phenylalanine counted. Just the 51-base CDR3 DNA is kept, in frame starting at base 1. High-throughput TCR beta sequencing profiled peripheral blood CD8+ and CD4+ T cells from healthy donors, Susac syndrome patients and multiple sclerosis patients. Healthy donors were included as age- and sex-matched controls. Bulk CD8+ and CD4+ T cells were purified by magnetic negative isolation, whereas CD8+ TEMRA cells were enriched by FACS. Blood was drawn into EDTA tubes, processed within 24 hours, and PBMCs were isolated by density gradient centrifugation. PBMCs intended for TCR sequencing were cryopreserved in liquid nitrogen and thawed later in a water bath at 37 degrees C. The sorted or isolated CD4+, CD8+ and CD8+ TEMRA cells reached a purity of at least 90%.

RNA was extracted with the RNeasy kit and roughly 0.5 to 1 ug was reverse transcribed using random hexamers. TCR beta CDR3 regions were amplified with the immunoSEQ multiplex PCR assay covering 54 Vbeta and 13 Jbeta segments. PCR amplification bias was corrected by using a synthetic template baseline for primer optimization and computational correction. Processing in the source paper ran as follows. Reads were annotated to V, D and J genes per IMGT and analyzed with immunoSEQ Analyzer, keeping only productive sequences. Clonality was calculated as one minus the Shannon entropy normalized by log2 of the number of productive unique sequences. For each patient and control, public and private clones were evaluated within the 100 most prevalent clones. A clone was defined as Susac-specific if it was absent from the healthy and MS cohorts, from roughly 1,000 published viral clones and from other ImmuneACCESS disease sequences. The public sequencing data were trimmed at Q25 with fastp and processed into clonotypes with MiXCR by TCRdb, which kept only in-frame beta chains. Rows with a matching CDR3 protein are joined into one entry that keeps the most common DNA and genes. V and J calls and clone size were set by TCRdb, not the authors. Recorded for this sample are 150,000 to 200,000 distinct CDR3 sequences; 90% to 95% of them occurred a single time. The biggest ten clones account for about 0.073% of the sample.

Sequenced sample: CD4+ T cells from PBMCs. The sequence is built from TRBV4-3 and TRBJ1-6, with the D gene not clear enough to name. The sequence derives from a human donor in good health. Here is the DNA: TGCGCCAGCAGCCAAGATAATCCGATCTCCTATAATTCACCCCTCCACTTT. This encodes CASSQDNPISYNSPLHF.